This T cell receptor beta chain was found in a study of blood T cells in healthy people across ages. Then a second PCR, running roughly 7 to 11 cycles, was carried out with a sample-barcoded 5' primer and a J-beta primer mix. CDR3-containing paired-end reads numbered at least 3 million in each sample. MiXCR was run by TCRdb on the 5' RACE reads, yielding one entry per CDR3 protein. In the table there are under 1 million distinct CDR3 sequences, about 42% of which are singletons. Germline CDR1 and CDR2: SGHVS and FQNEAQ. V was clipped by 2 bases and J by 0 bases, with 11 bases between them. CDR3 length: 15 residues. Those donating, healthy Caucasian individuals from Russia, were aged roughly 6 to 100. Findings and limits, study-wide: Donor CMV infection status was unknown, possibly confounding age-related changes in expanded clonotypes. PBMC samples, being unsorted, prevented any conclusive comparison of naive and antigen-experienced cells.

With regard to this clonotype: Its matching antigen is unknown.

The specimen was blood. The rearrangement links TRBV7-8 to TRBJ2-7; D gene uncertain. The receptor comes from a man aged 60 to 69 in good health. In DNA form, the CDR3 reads TGTGCCAGCAGCTTAATGCCCAGGAGCTCCTACGAGCAGTACTTC. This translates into CASSLMPRSSYEQYF.